Listed below are T cell receptor beta chains from one sample, sequenced in a study of breast tumors, draining lymph nodes, adjacent tissues. TCRdb processed the multiplex PCR reads anew with MiXCR; each CDR3 protein has one entry. Of roughly 130,000 distinct CDR3 sequences listed, approximately 20% are singletons. The sample comprised axillary lymph node tissue. These receptors were obtained from a female donor with breast cancer. Some clones in this sample may be carry-over from other donors' samples. CDR3s include the opening cysteine and the closing phenylalanine or tryptophan. Each record gives: clone size, J gene, V gene, D gene, CDR3 DNA, CDR3 protein. The D gene is left open where the match is weak. Size tells how often a clone was seen (once, few, many) or the class of an expanded clone, and some rows leave it out.

>-|TRBJ2-3|TRBV5-4|TRBD1
TGTGCCAGCAGCTGGGACAGGGGGACGGGAGATACGCAGTATTTT
CASSWDRGTGDTQYF
>many|TRBJ2-7|TRBV27|TRBD1
TGTGCCAGCAGTCCGACAGGGGGGAACTACGAGCAGTACTTC
CASSPTGGNYEQYF
>many|TRBJ2-7|TRBV30|-
TGTGCCTGGAGTGTGGTCCGCTCCTACGAGCAGTACTTC
CAWSVVRSYEQYF
>many|TRBJ1-2|TRBV30|-
TGTGCCTGGATCCGACCCGGAGGGCGCAAGGTCCGGTGCACCTTC
CAWIRPGGRKVRCTF
>-|TRBJ2-4|TRBV19|TRBD1
TGTGCCAGTAGAAGACAGGGAGCGGAGTACTTC
CASRRQGAEYF
>few|TRBJ2-6|TRBV3-1|-
TGTGCCAGCAGCCAAGTAGCCTCCGGGGCCAACGTCCTGACTTTC
CASSQVASGANVLTF
>few|TRBJ2-3|TRBV18|-
TGTGCCAGCTCACCAGACAGGCAAACAGATACGCAGTATTTT
CASSPDRQTDTQYF
>many|TRBJ2-3|TRBV6-1|TRBD1
TGTGCCAGCAGTGAATGGGGACAGGGGGTAGATACGCAGTATTTT
CASSEWGQGVDTQYF
>many|TRBJ2-7|TRBV27|-
TGTGCCAGCAGTTTATCGAGGACCTCCACCTACGAGCAGTACTTC
CASSLSRTSTYEQYF
>few|TRBJ1-2|TRBV19|-
TGTGCCAGTAGTATATCGATCCGGACAACTAACTATGGCTACACCTTC
CASSISIRTTNYGYTF
>many|TRBJ2-2|TRBV29-1|TRBD2
TGCAGCGTCGCCCGGGACTATAACACCGGGGAGCTGTTTTTT
CSVARDYNTGELFF
>many|TRBJ2-7|TRBV20-1|TRBD2
TGCAGTGCTAGAGATGAAGCGGGAGGTTCCTACGAGCAGTACTTC
CSARDEAGGSYEQYF
>many|TRBJ2-3|TRBV20-1|TRBD1
TGCAGTGCTATAAGACAGGGATACGTTAATACGCAGTATTTT
CSAIRQGYVNTQYF
>many|TRBJ2-5|TRBV19|TRBD2
TGTGCCAGTAGTATAGATACTAGCGGGAGTCAAGAGACCCAGTACTTC
CASSIDTSGSQETQYF
>many|TRBJ1-5|TRBV19|TRBD1
TGTGCCAGTAGATCCTTAGACAGGGGGCATCAGCCCCAGCATTTT
CASRSLDRGHQPQHF
>many|TRBJ2-5|TRBV3-1|TRBD2
TGTGCCAGCAGCCCCCGGGGAGGGAGAATGTCTGAGACCCAGTACTTC
CASSPRGGRMSETQYF
>-|TRBJ1-5|TRBV27|-
TGTGCCAGCAAACTAGCTGGACTAGCGGGGACCCAGCATTTT
CASKLAGLAGTQHF
>many|TRBJ1-3|TRBV11-2|-
TGTGCCAGCAGTCATGGGTACGCGGGCTCTGGAAACACCATATATTTT
CASSHGYAGSGNTIYF
>many|TRBJ2-3|TRBV12-3/TRBV12-4|-
TGTGCCAGCAGTTTAGACGCGGCAGATACGCAGTATTTT
CASSLDAADTQYF
>many|TRBJ1-6|TRBV6-2/TRBV6-3|TRBD1
TGTGCCAGCAGACGGGACAGGGGATATTCACCCCTCCACTTT
CASRRDRGYSPLHF
>many|TRBJ1-5|TRBV30|-
TGTGCCTGGAGCCGTACCGAAGGGCCCCAGCATTTT
CAWSRTEGPQHF
>-|TRBJ2-2|TRBV4-1|-
TGCGCCAGCAGCCACCCCGGGAGTTTCGCCGGGGAGCTGTTTTTT
CASSHPGSFAGELFF
>many|TRBJ1-4|TRBV7-3|-
TGTGCCAGCAGCTTTTACGGGACCCGACCTTTTAATGAAAAACTGTTTTTT
CASSFYGTRPFNEKLFF
>few|TRBJ2-5|TRBV14|-
TGTGCCAGCACATCCGGGGGGCCGGAGACCCAGTACTTC
CASTSGGPETQYF